The entry below describes one T cell receptor (beta chain). Its specificity is unknown. The sample originates from a study of cytomegalovirus exposure and HLA in healthy donors. General study results and limits: There were about 160 TCR beta chains listed as cytomegalovirus-associated. First-cohort TCR clusters tended to co-occur in the approximately 110 validation repertoires, a later analysis found.

These donors were members of the roughly 120-subject validation cohort, a group separate from the approximately 670-subject first cohort. This CDR3 region has 16 residues. Germline V gene sequence: CDR1 SGHNT, CDR2 YYREEE (reference sequence). The V end was cut by 2 bases, the J end by 3 bases, with 17 bases between. Measured with immunoSEQ multiplex PCR; TCRdb has only the in-frame clones, and not every one. The profile shows roughly 140,000 clones, about 87% of them singletons. Sample: PBMCs. The sequence came from a man aged 18-30 years in good health and CMV-seropositive. The chain combines TRBV5-4 with TRBJ1-1; possibly TRBD1 for D (5 bases). The CDR3 spells CASSFVSPGGYTEAFF. The CDR3 coding sequence is TGTGCCAGCAGCTTCGTCTCGCCCGGGGGGTACACTGAAGCTTTCTTT.